This note documents a single T cell receptor (beta chain) sequence. Antigen specificity is unknown. Each CDR3 protein gets one entry after TCRdb re-called the reads with MiXCR. The repertoire consists of 450,000 to 550,000 distinct CDR3 sequences, with about 42% occurring once and the leading ten covering roughly two fifths. The data were taken from a study of T cell repertoires in cytomegalovirus infection. The germline V and J ends were trimmed by 0 bases and 3 bases, with 18 bases remaining between them. The germline gives CDR1 SGHVS, CDR2 FQNEAQ. CDR3 length: 17 residues. Whole-study results and caveats: HLA-C-restricted CMV clonotypes gave the most frequent clonotype in two of eight donors. Of the TCR beta families, the public ones yielded a cumulative frequency that identified carriers of CMV plus the relevant HLA.

The chain has TRBV7-8 and TRBJ2-7; no clear D. Sequencing used cultured PBMCs, obtained from culture after CMV antigen stimulation. This receptor was identified in a human donor in good health (CMV status not recorded). Some clones in this sample may be carry-over from other donors' samples. CDR3: CASSLAQDRETSYEQYF. The CDR3 nucleotides are TGTGCCAGCAGCTTAGCGCAGGACCGCGAGACAAGCTACGAGCAGTACTTC.